This T cell receptor beta chain was identified during a study of prognosis after radiotherapy for stage I lung cancer. Study-level background: The period between April 2018 and early 2019 saw the enrollment of stage I non-small cell lung cancer patients. Study findings and constraints: Some patients went on to develop distant metastases. Their Shannon entropy after stereotactic body radiation therapy was lower, and its change from baseline was also lower.

In the case of this clonotype: The antigen is undetermined.

Unmatched junction bases numbered 13, after V lost 9 bases and J lost 5 bases. Per the germline V gene, CDR1 is MDHEN and CDR2 is SYDVKM. The CDR3 covers 14 residues. Two-round multiplex PCR amplified TCR beta CDR3 from genomic DNA. Primers specific to each TRBV and TRBJ gene drove first-round PCR. TCRdb used MiXCR to reprocess the multiplex PCR reads, holding one entry per CDR3 protein. In the table there are about 16,000 distinct CDR3 sequences, about 43% of which are singletons. Node negativity on CT and PET/CT was present in all patients, alongside an absence of prior chemotherapy, radiotherapy or other malignancies. Sample collection consisted of approximately 6.5 milliliters of peripheral blood drawn at each of two time points.

The specimen comprised PBMCs, sampled before or after stereotactic body radiation therapy (not recorded which). The chain links TRBV28 to TRBJ2-7; 7 nucleotides align to TRBD1. This TCR derives from a donor over 45 with non-small cell lung cancer. CDR3 amino acids: CASVLQGKWNEQYF. The CDR3 bases are TGTGCCAGTGTATTACAGGGGAAGTGGAACGAGCAGTACTTC.